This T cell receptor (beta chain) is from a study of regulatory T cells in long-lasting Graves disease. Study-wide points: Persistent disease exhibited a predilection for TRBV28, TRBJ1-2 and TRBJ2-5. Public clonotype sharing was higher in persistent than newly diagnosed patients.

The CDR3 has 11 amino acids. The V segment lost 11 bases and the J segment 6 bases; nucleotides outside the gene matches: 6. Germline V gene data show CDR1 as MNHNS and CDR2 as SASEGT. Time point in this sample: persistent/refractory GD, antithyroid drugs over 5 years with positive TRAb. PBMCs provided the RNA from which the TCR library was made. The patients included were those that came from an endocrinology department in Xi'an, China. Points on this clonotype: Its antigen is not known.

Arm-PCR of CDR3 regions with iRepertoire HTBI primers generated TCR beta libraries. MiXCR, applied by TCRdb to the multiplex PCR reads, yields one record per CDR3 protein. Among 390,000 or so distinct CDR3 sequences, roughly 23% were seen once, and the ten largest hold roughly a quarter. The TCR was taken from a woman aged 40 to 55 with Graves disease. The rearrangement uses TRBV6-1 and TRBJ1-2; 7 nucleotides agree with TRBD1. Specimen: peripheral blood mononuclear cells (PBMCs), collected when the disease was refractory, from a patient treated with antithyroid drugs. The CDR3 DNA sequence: TGTGCCGCAGGGACAGTAGATGGCTACACCTTC. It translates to CAAGTVDGYTF.